The clone carrying this T cell receptor beta chain has only a few counts. The V and J ends lost 7 bases and 1 base respectively, with 17 bases between them. The germline CDR1 and CDR2 sequences are MDHEN and SYDVKM. The CDR3 covers 16 residues. The sample comes from a study of glioma-infiltrating T cells. Using RNA template, CDR3s of TCR alpha and beta were amplified with iRepertoire arm-PCR. TCRdb re-called the multiplex PCR reads through MiXCR, storing one row per CDR3 protein. The table shows 93,000 or so distinct CDR3 sequences, with about 30% occurring only once. The genes are TRBV28 and TRBJ1-5, with no clear D. Material for sequencing was glioma tissue, nonneoplastic brain tissue, or PBMCs (not recorded which). The sequence came from a human donor with low-grade glioma or glioblastoma, undergoing nonglioma brain surgery, or in good health (not recorded which). The CDR3 nucleotides are TGTGCCAGCATCCCCCCCCGGGGTGGGAGCAATCAGCCCCAGCATTTT. This encodes CASIPPRGGSNQPQHF. Full variable domain (missing parts from reference TRBV28 and TRBJ1-5): DVKVTQSSRYLVKRTGEKVFLECVQDMDHENMFWYRQDPGLGLRLIYFSYDVKMKEKGDIPEGYSVSREKKERFSLILESASTNQTSMYLCASIPPRGGSNQPQHFGDGTRLSIL.